What follows is one T cell receptor beta chain and its context. The data are from a study of blood T cell repertoires in COVID-19. Study details: Acute and convalescent COVID-19 specimens originated in the United States, Italy and Spain.

Using immunoSEQ multiplex PCR, the repertoire was profiled, and TCRdb retains in-frame clones only, with some absent. The sample consists of roughly 100,000 clones, about 90% of them appearing once. The CDR3 totals 15 residues. V was trimmed by 0 bases and J by 3 bases, leaving 10 bases between them. Germline V gene data show CDR1 as SGHRS and CDR2 as YFSETQ. The genes are TRBV5-1 and TRBJ2-1; D gene unclear. This clonotype was sampled from a human donor in a cohort sampled during active COVID-19. The sample was peripheral blood. The CDR3 DNA is TGCGCCAGCAGCTTGGGGTCTTCAGGCTACAATGAGCAGTTCTTC. This gives the protein CASSLGSSGYNEQFF.